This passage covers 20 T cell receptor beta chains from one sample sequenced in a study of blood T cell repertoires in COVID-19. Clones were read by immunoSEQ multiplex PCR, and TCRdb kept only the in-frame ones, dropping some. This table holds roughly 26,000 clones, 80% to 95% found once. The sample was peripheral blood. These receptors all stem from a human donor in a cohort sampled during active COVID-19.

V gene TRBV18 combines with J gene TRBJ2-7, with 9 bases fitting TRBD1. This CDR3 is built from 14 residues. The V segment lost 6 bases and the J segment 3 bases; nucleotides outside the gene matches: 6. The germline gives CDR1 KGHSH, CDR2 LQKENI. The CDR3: CASSPGTGNYEQYF. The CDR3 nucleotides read TGTGCCAGCTCCCCCGGGACAGGGAACTACGAGCAGTACTTC.

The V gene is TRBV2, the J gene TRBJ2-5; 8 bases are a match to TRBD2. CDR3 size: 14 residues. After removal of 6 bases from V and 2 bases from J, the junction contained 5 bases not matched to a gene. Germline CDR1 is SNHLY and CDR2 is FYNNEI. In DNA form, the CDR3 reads TGTGCCAGCAGCGGGGGGGGGCTGCAAGAGACCCAGTACTTC. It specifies CASSGGGLQETQYF. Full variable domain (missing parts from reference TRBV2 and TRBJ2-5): EPEVTQTPSHQVTQMGQEVILRCVPISNHLYFYWYRQILGQKVEFLVSFYNNEISEKSEIFDDQFSVERPDGSNFTLKIRSTKLEDSAMYFCASSGGGLQETQYFGPGTRLLVL.

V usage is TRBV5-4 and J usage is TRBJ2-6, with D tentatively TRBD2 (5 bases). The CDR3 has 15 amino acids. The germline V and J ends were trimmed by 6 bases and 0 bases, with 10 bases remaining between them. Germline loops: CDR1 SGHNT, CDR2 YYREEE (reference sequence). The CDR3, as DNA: TGTGCCAGCATGGTCGGGGACTCTGGGGCCAACGTCCTGACTTTC. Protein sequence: CASMVGDSGANVLTF.

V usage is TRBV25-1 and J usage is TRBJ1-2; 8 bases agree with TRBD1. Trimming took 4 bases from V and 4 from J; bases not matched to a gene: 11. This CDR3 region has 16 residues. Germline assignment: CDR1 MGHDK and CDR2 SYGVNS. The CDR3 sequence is CASSVSSRGLGYGYTF. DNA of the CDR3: TGTGCCAGCAGTGTATCCAGCAGGGGGCTGGGCTATGGCTACACCTTC.

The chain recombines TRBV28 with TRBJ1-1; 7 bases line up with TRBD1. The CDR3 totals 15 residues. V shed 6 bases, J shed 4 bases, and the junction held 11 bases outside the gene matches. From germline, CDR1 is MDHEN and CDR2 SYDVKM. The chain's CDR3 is CASSLGGGVRTEAFF. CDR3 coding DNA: TGTGCCAGCAGCCTAGGGGGCGGGGTGCGCACTGAAGCTTTCTTT.

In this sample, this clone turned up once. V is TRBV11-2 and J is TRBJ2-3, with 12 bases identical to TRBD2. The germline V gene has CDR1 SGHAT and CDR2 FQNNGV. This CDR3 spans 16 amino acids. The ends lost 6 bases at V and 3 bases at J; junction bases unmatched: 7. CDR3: CASRLASGGATDTQYF. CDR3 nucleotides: TGTGCCAGCAGGCTGGCTAGCGGGGGGGCGACAGATACGCAGTATTTT.

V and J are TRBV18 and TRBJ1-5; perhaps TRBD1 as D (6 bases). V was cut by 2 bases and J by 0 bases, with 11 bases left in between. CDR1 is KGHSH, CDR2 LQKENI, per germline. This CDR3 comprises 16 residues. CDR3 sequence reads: CASSPAGVGSNQPQHF. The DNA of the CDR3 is TGTGCCAGCTCACCAGCAGGGGTAGGTAGCAATCAGCCCCAGCATTTT.

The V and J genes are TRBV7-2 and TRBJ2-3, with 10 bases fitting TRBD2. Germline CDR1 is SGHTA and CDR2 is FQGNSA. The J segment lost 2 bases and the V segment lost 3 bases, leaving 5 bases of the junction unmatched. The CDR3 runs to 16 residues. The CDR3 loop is CASSLIAGGFTDTQYF. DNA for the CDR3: TGTGCCAGCAGCTTGATAGCGGGGGGCTTCACAGATACGCAGTATTTT. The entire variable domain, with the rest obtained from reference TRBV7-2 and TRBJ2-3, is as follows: GAGVSQSPSNKVTEKGKDVELRCDPISGHTALYWYRQSLGQGLEFLIYFQGNSAPDKSGLPSDRFSAERTGGSVSTLTIQRTQQEDSAVYLCASSLIAGGFTDTQYFGPGTRLTVL.

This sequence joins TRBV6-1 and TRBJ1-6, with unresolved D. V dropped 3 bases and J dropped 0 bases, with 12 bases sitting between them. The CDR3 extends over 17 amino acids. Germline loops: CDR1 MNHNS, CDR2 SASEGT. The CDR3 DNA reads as TGTGCCAGCAGTGAGGTGGGCGGGAGCTCCTATAATTCACCCCTCCACTTT. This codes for CASSEVGGSSYNSPLHF.

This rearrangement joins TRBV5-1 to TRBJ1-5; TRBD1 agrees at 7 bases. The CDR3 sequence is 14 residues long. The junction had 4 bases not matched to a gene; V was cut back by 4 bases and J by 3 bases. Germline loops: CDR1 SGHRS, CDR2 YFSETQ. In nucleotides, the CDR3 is TGCGCCAGCAGCCGGGACAGCCCCAATCAGCCCCAGCATTTT. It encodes CASSRDSPNQPQHF. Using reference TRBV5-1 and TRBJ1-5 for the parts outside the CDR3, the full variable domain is KAGVTQTPRYLIKTRGQQVTLSCSPISGHRSVSWYQQTPGQGLQFLFEYFSETQRNKGNFPGRFSGRQFSNSRSEMNVSTLELGDSALYLCASSRDSPNQPQHFGDGTRLSIL.

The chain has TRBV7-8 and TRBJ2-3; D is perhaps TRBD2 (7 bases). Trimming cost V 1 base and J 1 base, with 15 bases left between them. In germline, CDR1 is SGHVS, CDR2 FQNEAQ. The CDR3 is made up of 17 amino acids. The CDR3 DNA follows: TGTGCCAGCAGCTTAGTAGGGGGGGGCGGGGGCACAGATACGCAGTATTTT. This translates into CASSLVGGGGGTDTQYF.

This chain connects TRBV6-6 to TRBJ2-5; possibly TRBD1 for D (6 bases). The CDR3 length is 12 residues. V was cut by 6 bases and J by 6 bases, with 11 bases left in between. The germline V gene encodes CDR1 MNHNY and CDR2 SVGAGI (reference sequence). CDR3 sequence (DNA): TGTGCCAGCAGAGGACAGAGGAAGACCCAGTACTTC. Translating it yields CASRGQRKTQYF.

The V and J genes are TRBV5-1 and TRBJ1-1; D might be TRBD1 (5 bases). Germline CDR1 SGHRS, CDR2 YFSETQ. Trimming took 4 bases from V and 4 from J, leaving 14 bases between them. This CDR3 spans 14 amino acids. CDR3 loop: CASSTYIGGTEAFF. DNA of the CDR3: TGCGCCAGCAGCACTTACATCGGGGGCACTGAAGCTTTCTTT.

The CDR3 reads CASSWGGPIPSYEQYF. CDR3 nucleotides: TGTGCCAGTTCTTGGGGGGGGCCCATTCCGTCCTACGAGCAGTACTTC. The rearrangement uses TRBV6-6 and TRBJ2-7; maybe TRBD2 (7 bases). CDR3 size: 16 residues. V lost 9 bases and J lost 1, with 22 bases in between. CDR1 is MNHNY and CDR2 is SVGAGI in the germline V gene (reference sequence).

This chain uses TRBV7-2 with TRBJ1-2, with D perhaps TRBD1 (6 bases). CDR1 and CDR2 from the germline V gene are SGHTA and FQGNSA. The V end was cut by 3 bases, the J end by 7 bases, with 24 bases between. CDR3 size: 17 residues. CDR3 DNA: TGTGCCAGCAGCTTTGGATGGGGGTTCAGGGGCAATAGTGGCTACACCTTC. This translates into CASSFGWGFRGNSGYTF.

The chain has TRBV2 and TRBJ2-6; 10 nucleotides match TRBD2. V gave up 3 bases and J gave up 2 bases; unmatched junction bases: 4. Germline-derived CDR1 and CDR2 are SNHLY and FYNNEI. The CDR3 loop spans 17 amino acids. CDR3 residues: CASSDRLAGAGANVLTF. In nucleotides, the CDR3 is TGTGCCAGCAGTGATCGGCTAGCGGGGGCTGGGGCCAACGTCCTGACTTTC.

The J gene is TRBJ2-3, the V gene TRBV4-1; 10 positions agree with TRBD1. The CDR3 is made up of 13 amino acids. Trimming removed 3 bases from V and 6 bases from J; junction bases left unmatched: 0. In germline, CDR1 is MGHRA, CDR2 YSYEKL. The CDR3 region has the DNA TGCGCCAGCAGCCAGGACAGGGGGGATACGCAGTATTTT. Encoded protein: CASSQDRGDTQYF.

As DNA, the CDR3 is TGCGCCAGCAGCGGAGGGACAGGTACAAACACCATATATTTT. It codes for CASSGGTGTNTIYF. This rearrangement joins TRBV5-1 to TRBJ1-3, with 8 bases identical to TRBD1. This CDR3 region has 14 residues. In germline, CDR1 is SGHRS, CDR2 YFSETQ. The junction had 6 bases not matched to a gene; V was cut back by 4 bases and J by 6 bases.

The CDR3 DNA is TGTGCCAGCTGTGGTAACCTTTTAGATGGAAACACCATATATTTT. Amino acid sequence: CASCGNLLDGNTIYF. The rearrangement links TRBV28 to TRBJ1-3, with D hard to call. CDR3 length: 15 amino acids. V dropped 8 bases and J dropped 3 bases, with 17 bases sitting between them. The germline gives CDR1 MDHEN, CDR2 SYDVKM.

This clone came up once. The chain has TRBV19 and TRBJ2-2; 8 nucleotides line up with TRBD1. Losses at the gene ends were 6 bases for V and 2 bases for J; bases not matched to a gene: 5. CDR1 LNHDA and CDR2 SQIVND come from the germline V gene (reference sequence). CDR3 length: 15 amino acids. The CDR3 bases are TGTGCCAGTAGCGTCGACAGGGGTAACACCGGGGAGCTGTTTTTT. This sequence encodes CASSVDRGNTGELFF.